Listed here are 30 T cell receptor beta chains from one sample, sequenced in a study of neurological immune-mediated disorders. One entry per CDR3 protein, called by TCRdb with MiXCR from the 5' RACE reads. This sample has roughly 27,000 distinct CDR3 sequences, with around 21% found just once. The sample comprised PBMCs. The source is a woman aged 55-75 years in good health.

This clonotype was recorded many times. The DNA for the CDR3 is TGTGCCAGCTCACCGGCGACAGGGGGTGAGGAGACCCAGTACTTC. Protein: CASSPATGGEETQYF. J is TRBJ2-5 and V is TRBV18, with 9 bases aligning to TRBD1. The length of the CDR3 is 15 residues. The V gene's germline CDR1 is KGHSH and CDR2 LQKENI. The ends lost 3 bases at V and 5 bases at J; junction bases unmatched: 7. Combining the CDR3 with reference TRBV18 and TRBJ2-5 gives the whole variable domain NAGVMQNPRHLVRRRGQEARLRCSPMKGHSHVYWYRQLPEEGLKFMVYLQKENIIDESGMPKERFSAEFPKEGPSILRIQQVVRGDSAAYFCASSPATGGEETQYFGPGTRLLVL.

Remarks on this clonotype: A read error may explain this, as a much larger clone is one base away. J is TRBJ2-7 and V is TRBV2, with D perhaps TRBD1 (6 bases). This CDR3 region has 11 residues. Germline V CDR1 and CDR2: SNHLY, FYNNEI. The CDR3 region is CASQLEGERYF. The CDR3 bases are TGTGCCTCACAATTAGAGGGGGAGCGGTACTTC.

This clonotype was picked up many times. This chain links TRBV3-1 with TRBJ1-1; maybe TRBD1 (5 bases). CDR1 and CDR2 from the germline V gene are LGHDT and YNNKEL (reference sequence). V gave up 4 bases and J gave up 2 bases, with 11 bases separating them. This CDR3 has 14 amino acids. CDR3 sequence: CASSPDTINTEAFF. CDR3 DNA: TGTGCCAGCAGCCCGGACACCATTAACACTGAAGCTTTCTTT. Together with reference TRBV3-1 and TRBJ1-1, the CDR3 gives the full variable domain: DTAVSQTPKYLVTQMGNDKSIKCEQNLGHDTMYWYKQDSKKFLKIMFSYNNKELIINETVPNRFSPKSPDKAHLNLHINSLELGDSAVYFCASSPDTINTEAFFGQGTRLTVV.

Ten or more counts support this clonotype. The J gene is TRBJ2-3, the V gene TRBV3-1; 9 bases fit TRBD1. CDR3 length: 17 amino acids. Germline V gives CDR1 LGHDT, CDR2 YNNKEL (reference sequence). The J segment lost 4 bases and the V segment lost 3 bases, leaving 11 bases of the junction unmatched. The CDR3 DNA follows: TGTGCCAGCAGCCATACCGGAGGGGGACAGGGCCCAGATACGCAGTATTTT. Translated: CASSHTGGGQGPDTQYF.

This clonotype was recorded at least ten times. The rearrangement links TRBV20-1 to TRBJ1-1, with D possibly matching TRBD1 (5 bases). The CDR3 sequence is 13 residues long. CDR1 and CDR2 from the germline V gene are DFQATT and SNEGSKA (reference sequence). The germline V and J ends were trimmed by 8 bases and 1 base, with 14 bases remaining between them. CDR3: CSTLWGTNTEAFF. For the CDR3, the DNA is TGCAGTACCTTATGGGGGACGAACACTGAAGCTTTCTTT.

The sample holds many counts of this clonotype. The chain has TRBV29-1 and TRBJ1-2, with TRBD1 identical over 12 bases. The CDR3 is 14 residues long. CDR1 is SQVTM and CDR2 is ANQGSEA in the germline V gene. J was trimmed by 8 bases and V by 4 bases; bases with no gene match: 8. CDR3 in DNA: TGCAGCGTTGGAGGGACAGGGGGCCATGGAGGCTACACCTTC. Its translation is CSVGGTGGHGGYTF.

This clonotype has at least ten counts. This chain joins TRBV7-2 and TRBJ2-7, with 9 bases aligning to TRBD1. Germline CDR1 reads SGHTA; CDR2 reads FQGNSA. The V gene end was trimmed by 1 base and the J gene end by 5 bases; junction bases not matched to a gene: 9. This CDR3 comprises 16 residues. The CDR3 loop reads CASSLVTRTGVNEQYF. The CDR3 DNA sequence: TGTGCCAGCAGCTTAGTAACCAGGACAGGGGTCAACGAGCAGTACTTC.

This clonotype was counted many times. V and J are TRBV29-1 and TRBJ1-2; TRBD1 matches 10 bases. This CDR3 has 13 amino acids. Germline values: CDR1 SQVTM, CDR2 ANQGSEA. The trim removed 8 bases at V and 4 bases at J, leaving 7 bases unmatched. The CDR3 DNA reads TGCAGCTTTGGGACAGGGGATGGCTATGGCTACACCTTC. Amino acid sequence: CSFGTGDGYGYTF.

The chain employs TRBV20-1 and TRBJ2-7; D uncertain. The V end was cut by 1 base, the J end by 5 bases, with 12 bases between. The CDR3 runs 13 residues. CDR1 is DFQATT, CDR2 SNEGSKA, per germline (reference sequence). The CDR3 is CSARVRQCDEQYF. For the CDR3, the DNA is TGCAGTGCTAGAGTTCGCCAGTGTGACGAGCAGTACTTC.

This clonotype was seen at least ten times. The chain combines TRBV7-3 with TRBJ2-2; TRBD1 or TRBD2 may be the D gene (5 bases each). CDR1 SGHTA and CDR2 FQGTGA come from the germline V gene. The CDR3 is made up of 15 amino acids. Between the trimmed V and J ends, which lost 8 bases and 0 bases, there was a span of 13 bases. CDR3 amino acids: CASGLWGPNTGELFF. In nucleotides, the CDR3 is TGTGCCAGCGGTTTATGGGGACCGAACACCGGGGAGCTGTTTTTT.

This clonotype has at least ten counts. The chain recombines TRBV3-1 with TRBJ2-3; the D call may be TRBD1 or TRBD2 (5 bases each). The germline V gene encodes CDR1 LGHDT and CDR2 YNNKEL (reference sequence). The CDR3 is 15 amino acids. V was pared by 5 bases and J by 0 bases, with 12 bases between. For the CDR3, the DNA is TGTGCCAGCAGCTCGAGAGAGGGGAGCACAGATACGCAGTATTTT. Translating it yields CASSSREGSTDTQYF.

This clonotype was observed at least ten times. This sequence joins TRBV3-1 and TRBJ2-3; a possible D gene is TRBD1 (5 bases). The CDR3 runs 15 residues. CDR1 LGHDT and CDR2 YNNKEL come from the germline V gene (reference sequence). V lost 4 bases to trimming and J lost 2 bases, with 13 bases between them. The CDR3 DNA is TGTGCCAGCAGCCCATTGACGACAGCCACAGATACGCAGTATTTT. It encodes CASSPLTTATDTQYF.

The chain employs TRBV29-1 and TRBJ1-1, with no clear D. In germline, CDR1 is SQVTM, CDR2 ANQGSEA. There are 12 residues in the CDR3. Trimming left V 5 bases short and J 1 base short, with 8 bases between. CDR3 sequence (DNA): TGCAGCGTTCAAGGGTCGAACACTGAAGCTTTCTTT. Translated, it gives CSVQGSNTEAFF.

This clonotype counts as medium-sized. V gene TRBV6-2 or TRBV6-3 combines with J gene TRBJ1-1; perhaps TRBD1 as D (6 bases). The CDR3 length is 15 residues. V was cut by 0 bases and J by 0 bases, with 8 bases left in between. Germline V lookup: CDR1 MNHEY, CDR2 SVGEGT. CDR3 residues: CASSYSGGLNTEAFF. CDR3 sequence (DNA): TGTGCCAGCAGTTACTCAGGGGGGCTGAACACTGAAGCTTTCTTT.

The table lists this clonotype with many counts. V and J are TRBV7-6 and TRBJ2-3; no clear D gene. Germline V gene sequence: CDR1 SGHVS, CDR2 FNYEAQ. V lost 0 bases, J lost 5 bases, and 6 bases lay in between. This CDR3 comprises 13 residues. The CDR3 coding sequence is TGTGCCAGCAGCTTAGCGCCTGAAGATACGCAGTATTTT. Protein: CASSLAPEDTQYF.

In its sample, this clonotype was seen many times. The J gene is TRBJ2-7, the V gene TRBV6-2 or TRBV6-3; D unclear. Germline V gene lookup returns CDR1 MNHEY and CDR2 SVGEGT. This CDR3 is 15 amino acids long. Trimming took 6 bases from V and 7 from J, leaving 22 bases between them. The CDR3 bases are TGTGCCAGCAGCCGGCCTTGGTGGCTCAGCTTGGAGCAGTACTTC. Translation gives CASSRPWWLSLEQYF.

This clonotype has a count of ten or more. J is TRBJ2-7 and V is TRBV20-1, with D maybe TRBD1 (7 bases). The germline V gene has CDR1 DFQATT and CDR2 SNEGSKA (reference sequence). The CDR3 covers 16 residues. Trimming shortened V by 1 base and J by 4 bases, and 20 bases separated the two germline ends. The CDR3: CSARGGGGGIVYEQYF. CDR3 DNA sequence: TGCAGTGCTAGAGGCGGTGGAGGGGGCATCGTGTACGAGCAGTACTTC.

The CDR3, as DNA: TGTGCCACCAAACCGGGACGAAGCGGCTTCGGGGGTGAGCAGTTCTTC. Protein: CATKPGRSGFGGEQFF. This rearrangement joins TRBV6-5 to TRBJ2-1, with a possible D match to TRBD2 (6 bases). The V and J ends lost 10 bases and 9 bases respectively, with 28 bases between them. Germline assignment: CDR1 MNHEY and CDR2 SVGAGI. This CDR3 spans 16 amino acids.

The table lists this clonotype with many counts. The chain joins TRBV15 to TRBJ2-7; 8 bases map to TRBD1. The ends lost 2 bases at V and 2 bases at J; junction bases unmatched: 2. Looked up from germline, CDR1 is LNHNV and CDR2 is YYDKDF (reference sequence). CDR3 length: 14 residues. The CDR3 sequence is CATSRTTGAYEQYF. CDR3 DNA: TGTGCCACCAGCAGAACGACAGGGGCCTACGAGCAGTACTTC.

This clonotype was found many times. CDR3 sequence reads: CASSLEAQYEQYF. CDR3 DNA: TGTGCCAGCAGCTTAGAGGCCCAATACGAGCAGTACTTC. The chain has TRBV7-2 and TRBJ2-7; D gene unclear. Germline assignment: CDR1 SGHTA and CDR2 FQGNSA. This CDR3 contains 13 residues. Trimming removed 1 base from V and 4 bases from J, with 8 bases in between.

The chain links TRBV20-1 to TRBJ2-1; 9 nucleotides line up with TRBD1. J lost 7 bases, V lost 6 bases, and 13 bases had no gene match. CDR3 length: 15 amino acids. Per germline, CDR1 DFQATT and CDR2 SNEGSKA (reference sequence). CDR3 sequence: CSAKAGTGFENEQFF. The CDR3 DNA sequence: TGCAGTGCGAAAGCCGGGACAGGGTTTGAAAATGAGCAGTTCTTC.

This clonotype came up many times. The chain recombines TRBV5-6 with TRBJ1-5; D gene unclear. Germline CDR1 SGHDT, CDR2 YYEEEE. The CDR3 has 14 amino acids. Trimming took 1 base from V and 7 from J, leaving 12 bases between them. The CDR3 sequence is CASSLLAGNQPQHF. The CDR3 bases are TGTGCCAGCAGCTTGTTAGCGGGGAACCAGCCCCAGCATTTT.

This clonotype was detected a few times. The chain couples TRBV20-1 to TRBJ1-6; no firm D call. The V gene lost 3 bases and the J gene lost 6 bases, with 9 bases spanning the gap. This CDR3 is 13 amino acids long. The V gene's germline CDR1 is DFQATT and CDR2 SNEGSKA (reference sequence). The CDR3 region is CSARERSNSPLHF. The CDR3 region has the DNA TGCAGTGCTAGGGAGAGAAGTAATTCACCCCTCCACTTT.

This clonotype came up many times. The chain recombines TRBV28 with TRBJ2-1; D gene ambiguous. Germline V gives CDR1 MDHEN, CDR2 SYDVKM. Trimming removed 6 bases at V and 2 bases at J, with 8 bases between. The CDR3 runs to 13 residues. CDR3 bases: TGTGCCAGCAGATTAAAGCCCTACAATGAGCAGTTCTTC. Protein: CASRLKPYNEQFF. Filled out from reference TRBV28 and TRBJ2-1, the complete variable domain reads DVKVTQSSRYLVKRTGEKVFLECVQDMDHENMFWYRQDPGLGLRLIYFSYDVKMKEKGDIPEGYSVSREKKERFSLILESASTNQTSMYLCASRLKPYNEQFFGPGTRLTVL.

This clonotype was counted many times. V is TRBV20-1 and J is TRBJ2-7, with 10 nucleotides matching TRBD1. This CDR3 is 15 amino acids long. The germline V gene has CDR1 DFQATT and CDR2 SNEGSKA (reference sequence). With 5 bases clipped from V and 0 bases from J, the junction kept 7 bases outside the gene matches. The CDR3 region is CSAGDRDRGSYEQYF. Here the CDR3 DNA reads TGCAGTGCTGGCGACCGGGACAGGGGCTCCTACGAGCAGTACTTC.

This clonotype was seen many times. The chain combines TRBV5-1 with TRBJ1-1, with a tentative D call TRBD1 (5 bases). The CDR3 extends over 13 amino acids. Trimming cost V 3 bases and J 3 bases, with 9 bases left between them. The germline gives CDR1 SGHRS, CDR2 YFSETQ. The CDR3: CASSYLGDTEAFF. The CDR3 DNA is TGCGCCAGCAGCTACCTAGGGGACACTGAAGCTTTCTTT.

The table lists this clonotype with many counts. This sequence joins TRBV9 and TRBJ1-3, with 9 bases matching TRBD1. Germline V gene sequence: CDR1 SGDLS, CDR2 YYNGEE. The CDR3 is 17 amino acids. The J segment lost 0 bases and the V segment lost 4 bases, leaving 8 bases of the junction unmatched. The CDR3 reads CASSLGGTGPSGNTIYF. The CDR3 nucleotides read TGTGCCAGCAGCCTTGGGGGGACAGGGCCCTCTGGAAACACCATATATTTT.

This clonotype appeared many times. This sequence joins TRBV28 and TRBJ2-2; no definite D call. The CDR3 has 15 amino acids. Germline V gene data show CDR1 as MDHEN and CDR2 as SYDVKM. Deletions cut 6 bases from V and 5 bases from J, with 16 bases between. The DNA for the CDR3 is TGTGCCAGCAGGCCTCAGAGGTCTTGGACCGGGGAGCTGTTTTTT. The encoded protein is CASRPQRSWTGELFF. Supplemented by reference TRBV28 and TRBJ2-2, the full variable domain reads DVKVTQSSRYLVKRTGEKVFLECVQDMDHENMFWYRQDPGLGLRLIYFSYDVKMKEKGDIPEGYSVSREKKERFSLILESASTNQTSMYLCASRPQRSWTGELFFGEGSRLTVL.

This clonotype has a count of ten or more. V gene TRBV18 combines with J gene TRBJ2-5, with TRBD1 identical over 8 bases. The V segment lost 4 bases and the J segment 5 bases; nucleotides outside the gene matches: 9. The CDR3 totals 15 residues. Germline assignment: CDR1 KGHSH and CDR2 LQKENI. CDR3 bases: TGTGCCAGCTCACTAGGGACAGGCGGAGAGGAGACCCAGTACTTC. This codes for CASSLGTGGEETQYF. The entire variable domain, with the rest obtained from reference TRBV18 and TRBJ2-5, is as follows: NAGVMQNPRHLVRRRGQEARLRCSPMKGHSHVYWYRQLPEEGLKFMVYLQKENIIDESGMPKERFSAEFPKEGPSILRIQQVVRGDSAAYFCASSLGTGGEETQYFGPGTRLLVL.

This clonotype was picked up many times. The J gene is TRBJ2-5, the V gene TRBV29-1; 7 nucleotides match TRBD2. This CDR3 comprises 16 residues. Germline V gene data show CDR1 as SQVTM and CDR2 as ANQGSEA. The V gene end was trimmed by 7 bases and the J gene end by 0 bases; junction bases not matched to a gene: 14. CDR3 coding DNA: TGCAGCGCGGCCGTAGGGAGGGATTGGTACCAAGAGACCCAGTACTTC. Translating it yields CSAAVGRDWYQETQYF.